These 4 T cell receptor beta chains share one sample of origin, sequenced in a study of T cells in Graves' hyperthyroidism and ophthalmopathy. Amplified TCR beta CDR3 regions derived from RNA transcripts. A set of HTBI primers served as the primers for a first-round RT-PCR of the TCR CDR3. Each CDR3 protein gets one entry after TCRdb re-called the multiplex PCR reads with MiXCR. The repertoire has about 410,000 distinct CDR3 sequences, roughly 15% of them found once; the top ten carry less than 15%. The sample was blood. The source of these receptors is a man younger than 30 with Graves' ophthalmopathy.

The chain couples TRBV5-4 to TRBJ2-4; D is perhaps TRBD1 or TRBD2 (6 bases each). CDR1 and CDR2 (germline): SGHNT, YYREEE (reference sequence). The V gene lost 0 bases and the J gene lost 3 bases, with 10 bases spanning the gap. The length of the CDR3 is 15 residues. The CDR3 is CASSLVGGGKNIQYF. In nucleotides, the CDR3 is TGTGCCAGCAGCTTGGTGGGGGGCGGCAAAAACATTCAGTACTTC.

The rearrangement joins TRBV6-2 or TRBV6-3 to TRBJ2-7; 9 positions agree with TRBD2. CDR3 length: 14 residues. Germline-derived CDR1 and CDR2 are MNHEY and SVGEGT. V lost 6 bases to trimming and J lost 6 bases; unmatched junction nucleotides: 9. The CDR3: CASSRTSEPLEQYF. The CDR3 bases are TGTGCCAGCAGCCGGACTAGCGAGCCGCTCGAGCAGTACTTC.

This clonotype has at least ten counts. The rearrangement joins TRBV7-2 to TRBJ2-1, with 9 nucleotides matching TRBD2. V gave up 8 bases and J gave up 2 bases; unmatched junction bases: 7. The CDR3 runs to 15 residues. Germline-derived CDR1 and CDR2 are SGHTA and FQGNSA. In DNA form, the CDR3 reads TGTGCCAGCGGGGGCGGGGGGGGCACCTACAATGAGCAGTTCTTC. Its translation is CASGGGGGTYNEQFF.

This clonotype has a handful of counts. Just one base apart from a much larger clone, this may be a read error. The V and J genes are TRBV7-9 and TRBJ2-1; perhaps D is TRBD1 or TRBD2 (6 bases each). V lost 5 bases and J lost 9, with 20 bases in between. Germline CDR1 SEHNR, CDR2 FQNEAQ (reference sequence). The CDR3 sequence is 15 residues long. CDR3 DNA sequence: TGTGCCAGCAGCACTTACGGGGGCGTGAACAGTGAGCAGTTCTTC. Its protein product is CASSTYGGVNSEQFF.